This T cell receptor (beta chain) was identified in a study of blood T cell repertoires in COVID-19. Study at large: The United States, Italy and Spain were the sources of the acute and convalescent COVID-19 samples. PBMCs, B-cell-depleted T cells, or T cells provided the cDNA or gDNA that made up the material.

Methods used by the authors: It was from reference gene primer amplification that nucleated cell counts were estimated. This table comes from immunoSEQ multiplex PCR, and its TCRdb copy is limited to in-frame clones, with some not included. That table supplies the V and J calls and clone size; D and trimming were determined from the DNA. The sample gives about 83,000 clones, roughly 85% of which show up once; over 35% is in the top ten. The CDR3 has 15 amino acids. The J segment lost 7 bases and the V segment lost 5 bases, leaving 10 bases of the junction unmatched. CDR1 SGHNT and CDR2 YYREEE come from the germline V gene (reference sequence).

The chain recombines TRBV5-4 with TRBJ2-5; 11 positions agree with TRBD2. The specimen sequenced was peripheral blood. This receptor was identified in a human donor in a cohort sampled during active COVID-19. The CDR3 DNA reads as TGTGCCAGCAGACCCGGGACTAGCGGTATGGGGACCCAGTACTTC. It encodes CASRPGTSGMGTQYF. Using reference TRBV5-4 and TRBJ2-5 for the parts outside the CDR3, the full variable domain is ETGVTQSPTHLIKTRGQQVTLRCSSQSGHNTVSWYQQALGQGPQFIFQYYREEENGRGNFPPRFSGLQFPNYSSELNVNALELDDSALYLCASRPGTSGMGTQYFGPGTRLLVL.